One sample yielded the 27 T cell receptor beta chains listed below, sequenced in a study of T cells in Graves' hyperthyroidism and ophthalmopathy. The TCR beta CDR3 regions underwent amplification using RNA transcripts as the source. HTBI primers drove first-round RT-PCR of the TCR CDR3. One entry per CDR3 protein, called by TCRdb with MiXCR from the multiplex PCR reads. The sample gives around 660,000 distinct CDR3 sequences, nearly 45% of which show up once; about 7.2% is in the top ten. Sequencing used peripheral blood or thyroid tissue (not recorded which). The receptor source for this set is an adult man with Graves' disease, either hyperthyroidism or ophthalmopathy (not recorded which).

As for this clonotype: This likely comes from a read error, as the CDR3 has no conserved phenylalanine or tryptophan at its end. The V gene is TRBV10-3, the J gene TRBJ1-2, with 8 bases fitting TRBD1. This CDR3 region has 14 residues. The V segment lost 10 bases and the J segment 4 bases; nucleotides outside the gene matches: 11. The germline V gene has CDR1 ENHRY and CDR2 SYGVKD. The CDR3 region is CASKDRGRSYGYTL. The CDR3 DNA reads as TGTGCCAGCAAAGACAGGGGCCGCAGCTATGGCTACACCCTC.

In regard to this clonotype: One end of the junction fails to match germline, which may point to a read error. The chain has TRBV5-4 and TRBJ1-4; D is possibly TRBD1 (6 bases). The germline gives CDR1 SGHNT, CDR2 YYREEE (reference sequence). The CDR3 has 16 residues. CDR3 in amino acids: CASSLASSGQIEKLFF. The CDR3 coding sequence is TGTGCCAGCAGTTTGGCCAGTTCCGGACAGATTGAAAAACTGTTTTTT.

The chain carries TRBV6-4 and TRBJ2-6; weak D call: TRBD2 (7 bases). The CDR3 spans 15 residues. From germline, CDR1 is MRHNA and CDR2 SNTAGT. With 6 bases removed from V and 2 bases from J, the gap between germline ends came to 11 bases. Here the CDR3 reads CASRIGGPGANVLTF. The CDR3, as DNA: TGTGCCAGCAGGATCGGGGGGCCTGGGGCCAACGTCCTGACTTTC.

V gene TRBV10-3 combines with J gene TRBJ1-1, with 7 bases aligning to TRBD1. Looked up from germline, CDR1 is ENHRY and CDR2 is SYGVKD. V dropped 6 bases and J dropped 0; count of bases not matched to a gene: 7. The CDR3 is made up of 15 amino acids. This CDR3 is CAISVHTGVNTEAFF. In DNA form, the CDR3 reads TGTGCCATCAGCGTACACACAGGGGTGAACACTGAAGCTTTCTTT.

This clonotype showed up just a few times. V and J are TRBV19 and TRBJ1-2, with 7 bases aligning to TRBD1. There are 15 residues in the CDR3. The V gene's germline CDR1 is LNHDA and CDR2 SQIVND (reference sequence). V shed 7 bases and J 2 bases; nucleotides not matched to a gene: 10. The CDR3 nucleotides read TGTGCCAGTATGGGATGGGACAGCCGCAACTATGGCTACACCTTC. It yields the protein CASMGWDSRNYGYTF.

This clonotype was seen more than once but under ten times. The CDR3 loop is CASSQVSSTYEQYF. The CDR3 DNA follows: TGTGCCAGCAGCCAAGTCTCCTCCACCTACGAGCAGTACTTC. The chain uses TRBV7-9 and TRBJ2-7; no definite D call. CDR1 is SEHNR, CDR2 FQNEAQ, per germline (reference sequence). Trimming left V 5 bases short and J 2 bases short, with 13 bases between. The CDR3 extends over 14 amino acids.

Turning to this clonotype: Germline and junction disagree at one end, which may indicate a read error. The chain links TRBV12-3 or TRBV12-4 to TRBJ1-4; 8 bases align to TRBD1. The CDR3 runs to 14 residues. The CDR3 region has the DNA TGTGCCAGCAGTTTTAGACAGGGGAGTGAAGAACTGTTTTTT. Protein sequence: CASSFRQGSEELFF.

This clonotype was seen more than once but under ten times. J is TRBJ2-7 and V is TRBV11-2; possible D gene TRBD2, 6 bases. The germline V gene encodes CDR1 SGHAT and CDR2 FQNNGV. The CDR3 sequence is 16 residues long. V was shortened by 1 base and J by 1 base, with 14 bases between the two germline ends. CDR3 nucleotides: TGTGCCAGCAGCTTAGTCCCCACCCGGGGGTCCTACGAGCAGTACTTC. Its protein product is CASSLVPTRGSYEQYF.

V gene TRBV25-1 combines with J gene TRBJ1-3; D is unresolved. Trimming stripped 3 bases from V and 4 bases from J, with 13 bases between. This CDR3 is built from 15 residues. CDR1 and CDR2 from the germline V gene are MGHDK and SYGVNS. Written as DNA, the CDR3 is TGTGCCAGCAGTGACCGGGCTAACCCCGGAAACACCATATATTTT. Protein sequence: CASSDRANPGNTIYF.

V is TRBV5-4 and J is TRBJ1-3; a possible D gene is TRBD1 (5 bases). The CDR3 is made up of 13 amino acids. The V end was cut by 4 bases, the J end by 4 bases, with 9 bases between. CDR1 is SGHNT and CDR2 is YYREEE in the germline V gene (reference sequence). The CDR3 sequence: CASSPRGGNTIYF. CDR3 nucleotide sequence: TGTGCCAGCAGCCCGAGGGGAGGAAACACCATATATTTT.

The chain recombines TRBV20-1 with TRBJ2-5, with 9 positions matching TRBD2. The ends lost 6 bases at V and 1 base at J; junction bases unmatched: 3. Germline values: CDR1 DFQATT, CDR2 SNEGSKA (reference sequence). The CDR3 covers 13 residues. The CDR3: CSALREGQETQYF. As DNA, the CDR3 is TGCAGTGCCCTGCGGGAGGGCCAAGAGACCCAGTACTTC.

In regard to this clonotype: At one end, the junction sequence differs from germline, possibly due to a read error. The chain carries TRBV6-6 and TRBJ2-7, with D maybe TRBD1 (5 bases). This CDR3 is built from 12 residues. CDR1 MNHNY and CDR2 SVGAGI come from the germline V gene (reference sequence). CDR3 amino acids: CVSTGSSYEQYF. The CDR3 DNA reads TGTGTCAGCACAGGTAGCTCCTACGAGCAGTACTTC.

This chain uses TRBV18 with TRBJ1-5; the D is unclear. V was cut by 2 bases and J by 7 bases, with 9 bases left in between. Germline CDR1 is KGHSH and CDR2 is LQKENI. The CDR3 spans 13 residues. The CDR3 here is CASSPGVEQPQHF. Written as DNA, the CDR3 is TGTGCCAGCTCACCAGGGGTCGAGCAGCCCCAGCATTTT. The full variable domain, its missing parts supplied by reference TRBV18 and TRBJ1-5, is NAGVMQNPRHLVRRRGQEARLRCSPMKGHSHVYWYRQLPEEGLKFMVYLQKENIIDESGMPKERFSAEFPKEGPSILRIQQVVRGDSAAYFCASSPGVEQPQHFGDGTRLSIL.

This rearrangement joins TRBV7-9 to TRBJ2-5, with TRBD1 matching over 12 bases. This CDR3 is 14 amino acids long. Germline-derived CDR1 and CDR2 are SEHNR and FQNEAQ (reference sequence). V was clipped by 10 bases and J by 5 bases; unmatched bases: 8. CDR3 bases: TGTGCCACCGGTGGGACAGGGGGCCTTGAGACCCAGTACTTC. Its translation is CATGGTGGLETQYF.

CDR3 bases: TGTGCCAGCAGCCGAGACGCTACCTGGAAAGCTTTCTTT. Protein sequence: CASSRDATWKAFF. V is TRBV12-3 or TRBV12-4 and J is TRBJ1-1; D call uncertain. This CDR3 has 13 residues. V lost 6 bases and J 9 bases, leaving 17 bases between the germline ends.

This clonotype was seen a handful of times. A much larger clonotype is one base distant, so this may be a read error. The genes are TRBV29-1 and TRBJ2-5, with D uncertain. Germline assignment: CDR1 SQVTM and CDR2 ANQGSEA. V was clipped by 3 bases and J by 2 bases, with 1 base between them. CDR3 size: 10 residues. The chain's CDR3 is CSVDQETQYF. The CDR3 bases are TGCAGCGTTGATCAAGAGACCCAGTACTTC.

This clonotype showed up many times. The J gene is TRBJ1-4, the V gene TRBV2, with a possible D match to TRBD1 (5 bases). Germline V gene sequence: CDR1 SNHLY, CDR2 FYNNEI. The CDR3 sequence is 13 residues long. The ends were cut back, 4 bases at V and 8 bases at J, with 11 bases in the middle. The DNA of the CDR3 is TGTGCCAGCAGTGGTGGCAGGGCGGAAAAACTGTTTTTT. Its translation is CASSGGRAEKLFF.

The J gene is TRBJ2-7, the V gene TRBV3-1; 9 bases agree with TRBD2. Trimming at V came to 1 base and at J to 3 bases, leaving 1 base not matched to a gene. CDR3 length: 14 amino acids. Looked up from germline, CDR1 is LGHDT and CDR2 is YNNKEL (reference sequence). The CDR3 reads CASSQVTSGYEQYF. CDR3 DNA: TGTGCCAGCAGCCAAGTGACTAGCGGCTACGAGCAGTACTTC.

This clonotype was recorded at least ten times. The CDR3 DNA follows: TGTGCCATCAGTGATCAGTGGGACTATGGCTACACCTTC. This encodes CAISDQWDYGYTF. The rearrangement links TRBV10-3 to TRBJ1-2; D unresolved. Germline V gene sequence: CDR1 ENHRY, CDR2 SYGVKD. There are 13 residues in the CDR3. The V gene lost 3 bases and the J gene lost 3 bases, with 8 bases spanning the gap.

The chain couples TRBV19 to TRBJ2-2; D is perhaps TRBD1 or TRBD2 (6 bases each). V lost 0 bases and J lost 1, with 12 bases in between. CDR3 length: 17 residues. From germline, CDR1 is LNHDA and CDR2 SQIVND (reference sequence). For the CDR3, the DNA is TGTGCCAGTAGTATAGAAGCCGGGGGCAGGAACACCGGGGAGCTGTTTTTT. Its protein is CASSIEAGGRNTGELFF.

The V call is TRBV7-8, the J call TRBJ2-7; tentative D call: TRBD2 (5 bases). Germline CDR1 SGHVS, CDR2 FQNEAQ. Trimming removed 5 bases from V and 2 bases from J, with 16 bases in between. CDR3 length equals 15 residues. The CDR3 nucleotides are TGTGCCAGCAGCCAAGAGGGCAGCCGTGCCTACGAGCAGTACTTC. It specifies CASSQEGSRAYEQYF.

With regard to this clonotype: This sequence may be a read error, since a much larger clone differs from it by one base. The chain employs TRBV7-8 and TRBJ2-5, with D hard to call. Trimming stripped 8 bases from V and 0 bases from J, with 10 bases between. The germline V gene has CDR1 SGHVS and CDR2 FQNEAQ. This CDR3 comprises 13 residues. The CDR3 sequence is CASATENQETQYF. CDR3 DNA sequence: TGTGCCAGCGCCACAGAAAACCAAGAGACCCAGTACTTC.

The chain is built from TRBV24-1 and TRBJ1-2; D is uncertain. Deletions cut 1 base from V and 7 bases from J, with 6 bases between. The CDR3 runs 12 residues. Germline CDR1 KGHDR, CDR2 SFDVKD. The CDR3 loop reads CATSDFRSGYTF. The CDR3, as DNA: TGTGCCACCAGTGATTTTAGGAGTGGCTACACCTTC.

This clonotype was detected only a few times. This chain links TRBV6-1 with TRBJ1-4; TRBD1 matches 8 bases. The V gene end was trimmed by 2 bases and the J gene end by 5 bases; junction bases not matched to a gene: 7. The germline V gene encodes CDR1 MNHNS and CDR2 SASEGT. CDR3 length: 16 amino acids. In DNA form, the CDR3 reads TGTGCCAGCAGTGAATTCGGACAGGGTTTGAATGAAAAACTGTTTTTT. Protein product: CASSEFGQGLNEKLFF.

This clonotype was observed a handful of times. The chain combines TRBV20-1 with TRBJ2-7; D not resolved. The CDR3 totals 15 residues. V gave up 3 bases and J gave up 2 bases, with 17 bases separating them. The germline V gene has CDR1 DFQATT and CDR2 SNEGSKA (reference sequence). The DNA for the CDR3 is TGCAGTGCTAGGGTAGACACCCCCACTCCCTACGAGCAGTACTTC. Amino acids: CSARVDTPTPYEQYF.

This clonotype was recorded at least ten times. V gene TRBV24-1 combines with J gene TRBJ2-7; TRBD1 is a possible D gene (5 bases). CDR1 and CDR2 from the germline V gene are KGHDR and SFDVKD. This CDR3 contains 15 residues. Deletions cut 12 bases from V and 3 bases from J, with 23 bases between. Written as DNA, the CDR3 is TGTGCCGTATCTCCTACAGACAGTTCCGGCTACGAGCAGTACTTC. This translates into CAVSPTDSSGYEQYF.

The chain couples TRBV2 to TRBJ1-2; tentative D call: TRBD1 (5 bases). Trimming took 3 bases from V and 8 from J, leaving 10 bases between them. Germline loops: CDR1 SNHLY, CDR2 FYNNEI. The CDR3 sequence is 12 residues long. The CDR3: CASSDRDRGYTF. DNA of the CDR3: TGTGCCAGCAGTGACAGGGATCGGGGCTACACCTTC.